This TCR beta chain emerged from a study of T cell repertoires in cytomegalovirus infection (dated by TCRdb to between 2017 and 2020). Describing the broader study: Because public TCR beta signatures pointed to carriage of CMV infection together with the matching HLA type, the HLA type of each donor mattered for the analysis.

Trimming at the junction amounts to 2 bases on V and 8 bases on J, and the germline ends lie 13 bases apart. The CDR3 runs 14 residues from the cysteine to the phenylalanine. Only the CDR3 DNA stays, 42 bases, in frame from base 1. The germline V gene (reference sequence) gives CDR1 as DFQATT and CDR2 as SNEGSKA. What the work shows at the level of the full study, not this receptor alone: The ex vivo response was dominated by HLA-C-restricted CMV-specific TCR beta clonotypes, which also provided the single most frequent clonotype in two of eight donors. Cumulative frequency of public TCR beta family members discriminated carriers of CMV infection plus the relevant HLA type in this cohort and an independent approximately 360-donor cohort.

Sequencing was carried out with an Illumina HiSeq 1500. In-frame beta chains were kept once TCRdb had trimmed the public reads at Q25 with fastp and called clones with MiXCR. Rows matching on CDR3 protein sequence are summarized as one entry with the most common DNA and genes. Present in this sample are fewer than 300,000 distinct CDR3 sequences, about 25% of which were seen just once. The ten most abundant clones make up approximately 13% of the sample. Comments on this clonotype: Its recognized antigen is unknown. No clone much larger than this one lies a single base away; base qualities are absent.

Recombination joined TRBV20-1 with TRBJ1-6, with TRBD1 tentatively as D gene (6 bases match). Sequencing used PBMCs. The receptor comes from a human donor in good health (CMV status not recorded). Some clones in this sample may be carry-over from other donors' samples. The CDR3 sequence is CSARIQGRDSPLHF. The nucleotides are TGCAGTGCTAGAATACAGGGCCGGGATTCACCCCTCCACTTT.